What follows are 25 T cell receptor beta chains derived from one specimen sequenced in a study of cytomegalovirus exposure and HLA in healthy donors. The PCR employed 60 Vbeta primers together with 13 Jbeta primers. The data were produced by immunoSEQ multiplex PCR, yet TCRdb's version contains in-frame clones alone and is incomplete. The table includes about 100,000 clones, 70% to 75% detected once. The specimen was PBMCs. Source of these receptors: a woman younger than 35 in good health and CMV-seropositive.

V and J are TRBV30 and TRBJ1-6; 9 nucleotides line up with TRBD1. This CDR3 is 15 amino acids long. Looked up from germline, CDR1 is GTSNPN and CDR2 is SVGIG (reference sequence). Trimming cost V 2 bases and J 7 bases; bases outside gene matches: 6. In DNA form, the CDR3 reads TGTGCCTGGAGTAAAACAGGGGGCGCAAATTCACCCCTCCACTTT. Translation: CAWSKTGGANSPLHF.

This chain connects TRBV5-6 to TRBJ2-5; D may be TRBD2 (6 bases). The end of the DNA fits TRBJ2-7 better, so the J call may be wrong. The germline gives CDR1 SGHDT, CDR2 YYEEEE. This CDR3 is built from 12 residues. The CDR3 loop reads CASSPGTYEQYF. DNA for the CDR3: TGTGCCAGCAGCCCAGGGACTTACGAGCAGTACTTC.

V gene TRBV4-3 combines with J gene TRBJ2-1; the match to TRBD2 covers 7 bases. J lost 12 bases, V lost 4 bases, and 9 bases had no gene match. The CDR3 sequence is 13 residues long. CDR1 is LGHNA and CDR2 is YSLEER in the germline V gene. CDR3 loop: CASSRGPLAGQFF. The CDR3 nucleotides are TGCGCCAGCAGCCGAGGACCCTTAGCGGGGCAGTTCTTC.

The CDR3 protein is CASSAEVGDRYGYTF. The DNA of the CDR3 is TGTGCCAGTAGTGCCGAAGTCGGGGATAGATATGGCTACACCTTC. The V call is TRBV19, the J call TRBJ1-2; the D is unclear. CDR1 and CDR2 (germline): LNHDA, SQIVND (reference sequence). V was clipped by 5 bases and J by 5 bases, with 18 bases between them. This CDR3 spans 15 amino acids.

This clone was counted only a few times. The chain recombines TRBV27 with TRBJ1-1; maybe TRBD1 (5 bases). CDR3 length: 13 residues. Looked up from germline, CDR1 is MNHEY and CDR2 is SMNVEV (reference sequence). The V and J ends lost 6 bases and 4 bases respectively, with 12 bases between them. The CDR3 DNA is TGTGCCAGCAGCCCCGGGGGGGGCACTGAAGCTTTCTTT. Protein: CASSPGGGTEAFF.

J is TRBJ2-7 and V is TRBV7-7; TRBD2 matches at 9 bases. Germline lookup yields CDR1 SSHAT and CDR2 FNYEAQ (reference sequence). The V segment lost 5 bases and the J segment 5 bases; nucleotides outside the gene matches: 7. The CDR3 spans 14 residues. CDR3 sequence (DNA): TGTGCCAGCAGCCTGGGACTAGCTTCCGACGAGCAGTACTTC. This codes for CASSLGLASDEQYF.

The chain couples TRBV7-9 to TRBJ1-1, with TRBD1 as a possible D gene (5 bases). CDR3 length: 14 residues. The V end lost 1 base, the J end lost 5 bases, and 11 bases lay between the germline ends. Germline CDR1 and CDR2: SEHNR and FQNEAQ (reference sequence). The CDR3 DNA reads as TGTGCCAGCAGCTTAGAGCGGGGGGGGACTGAAGCTTTCTTT. It yields the protein CASSLERGGTEAFF.

The chain uses TRBV6-1 and TRBJ2-7; the D gene is possibly TRBD2 (5 bases). CDR3 length equals 12 residues. From germline, CDR1 is MNHNS and CDR2 SASEGT. V was pared by 2 bases and J by 5 bases, with 7 bases between. CDR3 protein: CASSEPGNEQYF. DNA of the CDR3: TGTGCCAGCAGTGAACCGGGGAACGAGCAGTACTTC.

CDR3 DNA: TGTGCCAGTAGTTCCGCGGGGGAGACCCAGTACTTC. Its translation: CASSSAGETQYF. The chain is built from TRBV19 and TRBJ2-5; maybe TRBD2 (6 bases). Germline V gene sequence: CDR1 LNHDA, CDR2 SQIVND (reference sequence). The CDR3 runs to 12 residues. V was clipped by 5 bases and J by 5 bases, with 9 bases between them.

This clone was detected only once. The rearrangement uses TRBV19 and TRBJ1-1; a weak D match, TRBD1 (6 bases). Germline V gene data show CDR1 as LNHDA and CDR2 as SQIVND (reference sequence). The CDR3 runs 13 residues. Trimming removed 3 bases at V and 5 bases at J, with 10 bases between. The chain's CDR3 is CASSIRGGTEAFF. The CDR3 DNA follows: TGTGCCAGTAGTATCAGGGGTGGGACTGAAGCTTTCTTT.

Concerning this clone: Additional DNA sequences in this sample encode the identical CDR3. The V gene is TRBV30, the J gene TRBJ1-5; weak D call: TRBD1 (5 bases). Germline CDR1 GTSNPN, CDR2 SVGIG (reference sequence). V lost 0 bases to trimming and J lost 1 base, with 7 bases between them. This CDR3 contains 14 residues. The chain's CDR3 is CAWSVGQSNQPQHF. For the CDR3, the DNA is TGTGCCTGGAGTGTGGGGCAGAGCAATCAGCCCCAGCATTTT.

This clone was found a few times. The chain uses TRBV28 and TRBJ1-5, with a weak D call TRBD1 (5 bases). Trimming shortened V by 9 bases and J by 2 bases, and 11 bases separated the two germline ends. This CDR3 has 13 residues. Germline loops: CDR1 MDHEN, CDR2 SYDVKM. CDR3 region: CARRIGGNQPQHF. Written as DNA, the CDR3 is TGTGCCAGGAGAATAGGGGGCAATCAGCCCCAGCATTTT.

There are a few counts of this clone. V is TRBV18 and J is TRBJ2-1, with 10 bases matching TRBD2. Germline trimming cut 2 bases from V and 2 bases from J; bases unmatched to any gene: 6. This CDR3 has 17 residues. Germline values: CDR1 KGHSH, CDR2 LQKENI. The DNA for the CDR3 is TGTGCCAGCTCACCAGAGGGAGGACTAGCGGCCTACAATGAGCAGTTCTTC. Translating it yields CASSPEGGLAAYNEQFF.

The gene calls are TRBV7-3 and TRBJ2-1; 7 bases are a match to TRBD2. Losses at the gene ends were 5 bases for V and 8 bases for J; bases not matched to a gene: 12. The V gene's germline CDR1 is SGHTA and CDR2 FQGTGA. This CDR3 region has 15 residues. The CDR3 bases are TGTGCCAGCAGCATTAGTGCGGGAGCGTTCGATGAGCAGTTCTTC. This sequence encodes CASSISAGAFDEQFF.

The rearrangement joins TRBV6-1 to TRBJ2-6; D is unclear. The CDR3 loop spans 16 amino acids. From germline, CDR1 is MNHNS and CDR2 SASEGT. V lost 4 bases and J 4 bases, leaving 14 bases between the germline ends. CDR3 protein: CASSARHVDGANVLTF. The CDR3 region has the DNA TGTGCCAGCAGTGCCAGACATGTAGACGGGGCCAACGTCCTGACTTTC.

V gene TRBV29-1 combines with J gene TRBJ2-3, with TRBD2 matching 12 bases. The V gene end was trimmed by 8 bases and the J gene end by 2 bases; junction bases not matched to a gene: 2. Germline V gives CDR1 SQVTM, CDR2 ANQGSEA. The CDR3 loop spans 13 amino acids. The CDR3 bases are TGCAGCTCTAGCGGGAGGGCCACAGATACGCAGTATTTT. Its translation: CSSSGRATDTQYF.

This chain uses TRBV19 with TRBJ1-1; D gene uncertain. The V end lost 8 bases, the J end lost 1 base, and 5 bases lay between the germline ends. Looked up from germline, CDR1 is LNHDA and CDR2 is SQIVND (reference sequence). The CDR3 contains 11 residues. CDR3 amino acids: CASYRNTEAFF. CDR3 coding DNA: TGTGCCAGTTACAGGAACACTGAAGCTTTCTTT.

Here the CDR3 reads CASSQAGGRFTETQYF. The CDR3 DNA reads as TGTGCCAGCAGCCAAGCAGGCGGGAGGTTTACGGAGACCCAGTACTTC. The rearrangement joins TRBV4-2 to TRBJ2-5, with 8 bases matching TRBD2. The germline CDR1 and CDR2 sequences are LGHNA and YNFKEQ. Trimming at V came to 1 base and at J to 5 bases, leaving 9 bases not matched to a gene. CDR3 size: 16 residues.

This clone was observed a few times. V is TRBV25-1 and J is TRBJ1-1; 7 nucleotides agree with TRBD1. The length of the CDR3 is 15 residues. Germline trimming cut 3 bases from V and 3 bases from J; bases unmatched to any gene: 7. Germline V CDR1 and CDR2: MGHDK, SYGVNS. The CDR3 protein is CASSDLGGVDTEAFF. CDR3 DNA: TGTGCCAGCAGTGACTTAGGGGGCGTGGACACTGAAGCTTTCTTT.

The genes are TRBV7-2 and TRBJ2-7; perhaps TRBD1 as D (6 bases). CDR3 length: 15 residues. The V end was cut by 1 base, the J end by 0 bases, with 10 bases between. Looked up from germline, CDR1 is SGHTA and CDR2 is FQGNSA. The CDR3 DNA reads as TGTGCCAGCAGCTTAGTTCAGGGGAGCTCCTACGAGCAGTACTTC. It specifies CASSLVQGSSYEQYF.

The V call is TRBV9, the J call TRBJ2-1, with a possible D match to TRBD1 (6 bases). The CDR3 contains 16 residues. The V and J ends lost 4 bases and 3 bases respectively, with 17 bases between them. The germline gives CDR1 SGDLS, CDR2 YYNGEE. CDR3 region: CASSLQGSGNYNEQFF. CDR3 nucleotides: TGTGCCAGCAGCCTCCAGGGGAGTGGGAACTACAATGAGCAGTTCTTC.

The chain uses TRBV27 and TRBJ1-6; weak D call: TRBD1 (6 bases). Looked up from germline, CDR1 is MNHEY and CDR2 is SMNVEV (reference sequence). The germline V and J ends were trimmed by 8 bases and 3 bases, with 11 bases remaining between them. The CDR3 has 14 residues. The CDR3 here is CASSGGLYNSPLHF. The CDR3 nucleotides read TGTGCCAGCTCGGGGGGCCTCTATAATTCACCCCTCCACTTT.

The gene calls are TRBV19 and TRBJ2-7; 10 bases map to TRBD1. Germline CDR1 is LNHDA and CDR2 is SQIVND (reference sequence). With V trimmed by 3 bases and J by 2 bases, 4 bases remained unmatched. The CDR3 totals 15 residues. The CDR3: CASSIRGQGAYEQYF. The DNA of the CDR3 is TGTGCCAGTAGTATTCGTGGACAGGGGGCCTACGAGCAGTACTTC. Based on the CDR3 plus reference TRBV19 and TRBJ2-7, the full variable domain is DGGITQSPKYLFRKEGQNVTLSCEQNLNHDAMYWYRQDPGQGLRLIYYSQIVNDFQKGDIAEGYSVSREKKESFPLTVTSAQKNPTAFYLCASSIRGQGAYEQYFGPGTRLTVT.

A single count supports this clone. This chain uses TRBV7-9 with TRBJ2-1; D gene ambiguous. The CDR3 extends over 14 amino acids. The V gene's germline CDR1 is SEHNR and CDR2 FQNEAQ (reference sequence). V lost 3 bases, J lost 6 bases, and 12 bases lay in between. CDR3 in DNA: TGTGCCAGCAGCTTCCGAGCGACGGGCAATGAGCAGTTCTTC. Translation: CASSFRATGNEQFF.

This clone has a single count. The rearrangement joins TRBV15 to TRBJ1-5; 7 bases align to TRBD1. CDR1 is LNHNV, CDR2 YYDKDF, per germline (reference sequence). The CDR3 totals 15 residues. V shed 4 bases, J shed 4 bases, and the junction held 7 bases outside the gene matches. CDR3 loop: CATSTETGPNQPQHF. As DNA, the CDR3 is TGTGCCACCAGCACAGAGACAGGGCCTAATCAGCCCCAGCATTTT.